This T cell receptor beta chain was recovered during a study of CD8 T cells in Susac syndrome (dated by TCRdb to about 2019). Study-level background: The study used repertoire sequencing to test whether antigen drove CD8+ T cell activation and differentiation in Susac syndrome. Study-wide conclusions, independent of this receptor: The study acknowledged that relatively few individuals were included in the TCR sequencing and HLA analysis.

RNA was extracted using the RNeasy kit, and about 0.5 to 1 ug of the RNA was reverse transcribed with random hexamers. The immunoSEQ multiplex PCR assay, which covers 54 Vbeta and 13 Jbeta segments, was used to amplify TCR beta CDR3 regions. PCR amplification bias was corrected by using a synthetic template baseline for primer optimization and computational correction. The original pipeline was this. Reads were annotated to V, D and J genes according to IMGT and were analyzed with immunoSEQ Analyzer, with only productive sequences retained. Clonality was computed as one minus Shannon entropy normalized by log2 of the number of productive unique sequences. For each patient and control, public and private clones were evaluated within the 100 most prevalent clones. A clone was defined as Susac-specific if it was absent from the healthy and MS cohorts, from some 1,100 published viral clones and from other ImmuneACCESS disease sequences. TCRdb reprocessed the public reads (quality trimming at Q25 with fastp, clone calling with MiXCR) and kept in-frame beta chains. Each CDR3 protein appears once, grouped with its most common genes and DNA. The V and J calls reflect TCRdb's pipeline rather than the authors' work. This sample lists 130,000 or so distinct CDR3 sequences; roughly 95% were detected once. The ten most abundant clones make up about 0.11% of the sample.

High-throughput TCR beta sequencing profiled peripheral blood CD8+ and CD4+ T cells from healthy donors, Susac syndrome patients and multiple sclerosis patients. Multiple sclerosis controls were treatment-naive patients with stable or active relapsing-remitting disease fulfilling revised McDonald criteria. CD8+ TEMRA cells were enriched by FACS, while bulk CD8+ and CD4+ T cells were purified by magnetic negative isolation. Blood was collected in EDTA tubes and processed within 24 hours, with PBMCs isolated through density gradient centrifugation. PBMCs destined for TCR sequencing were cryopreserved in liquid nitrogen and later thawed in a 37 °C water bath. The sorted or isolated CD4+, CD8+ and CD8+ TEMRA cells reached a purity of at least 90%. This clonotype was recorded once. Its antigen is unknown. The record has no base qualities; no much larger clone is one base away. One read is thin evidence.

Inclusive of the bounding cysteine and phenylalanine, the CDR3 is 14 residues long. Just the 42-base CDR3 DNA is kept, in frame starting at base 1. V loses 5 bases, J loses 5 bases, and the germline ends lie 16 bases apart. Taken from the germline V gene, the CDR1 and CDR2 loops are SGHTA and FQGNSA. The V gene is TRBV7-2 and the J gene is TRBJ2-7; possibly the D gene is TRBD2, per 7 matching bases. The sample comprised CD4+ T cells from PBMCs. This TCR derives from a human donor with multiple sclerosis. This receptor carries the CDR3 CASSRGAQGNEQYF. The base sequence is TGTGCCAGCAGCCGGGGGGCTCAGGGGAACGAGCAGTACTTC.